This T cell receptor (beta chain) comes out of a study of blood T cells in healthy people across ages. Study outcomes and limitations: PBMCs went unsorted, and a conclusive naive versus antigen-experienced comparison was therefore prevented.

The authors ran a second PCR of about 7 to 11 cycles using a sample-barcoded 5' primer and a J-beta primer mix. TCRdb redid the calling of the 5' RACE reads with MiXCR, one entry per CDR3 protein. The data hold about 680,000 distinct CDR3 sequences, with over 45% observed a single time. Remarks on this clonotype: Its matching antigen is unknown.

Donor samples were obtained from healthy Caucasian individuals from Russia, aged 6 to 90. This CDR3 has 15 amino acids. Trimming pared 1 base from V and 7 bases from J, leaving 17 bases between. Germline assignment: CDR1 SGHNT and CDR2 YYREEE (reference sequence). The clonotype originates from a woman aged 55-75 years in good health. This sequence joins TRBV5-4 and TRBJ2-5; TRBD2 might be the D (6 bases). The material sequenced was blood. The DNA for the CDR3 is TGTGCCAGCAGCTTGAAGAGGGCCAACGGGGGGACCCAGTACTTC. Protein product: CASSLKRANGGTQYF.